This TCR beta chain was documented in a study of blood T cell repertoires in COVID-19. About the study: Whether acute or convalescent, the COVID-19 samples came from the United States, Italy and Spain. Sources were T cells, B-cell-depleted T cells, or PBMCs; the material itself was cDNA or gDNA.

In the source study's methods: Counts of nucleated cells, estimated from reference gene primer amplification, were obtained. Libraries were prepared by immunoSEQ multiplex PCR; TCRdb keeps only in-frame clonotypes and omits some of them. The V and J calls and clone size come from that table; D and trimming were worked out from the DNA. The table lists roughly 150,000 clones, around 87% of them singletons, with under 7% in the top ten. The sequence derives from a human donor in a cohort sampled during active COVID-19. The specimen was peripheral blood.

The CDR3 DNA reads as TGTGCCAGCAGCTCACAGGGGGCCCTGGATACGCAGTATTTT. The encoded protein is CASSSQGALDTQYF. This chain connects TRBV11-3 to TRBJ2-3; 9 bases map to TRBD1. Germline V CDR1 and CDR2: SGHNT, YENEEA. This CDR3 region has 14 residues. V lost 4 bases and J lost 6; bases outside the gene matches: 5.